This T cell receptor (beta chain) originates from a study of cytomegalovirus exposure and HLA in healthy donors (dated by TCRdb to about 2017). About the study as a whole: According to a later analysis, one platform produced both the 120 validation repertoires and the roughly 640 repertoires of the first cohort. The study aimed to test whether signatures of past pathogen exposure could be identified by cataloging public T cell receptors. Along with the roughly 710-subject first cohort, a separate validation cohort of over 90 different subjects was used. High-throughput TCR immunosequencing, statistical association of individual TCRs with disease status, and machine learning were combined to predict cytomegalovirus infection status. The paper as a whole reports these results and caveats: A few of the identified cytomegalovirus-associated TCR beta chains were confirmed in vitro to be specific for cytomegalovirus antigens. The classifier was reported to diagnose cytomegalovirus status with high specificity and sensitivity in both the original cohort and the validation cohort. Subsequent analysis determined that TCRs grouped into clusters in the first cohort also showed a tendency toward co-occurrence across the 120 validation repertoires, and 85% to 95% of cluster scores exceeded 0. Across donors, most TCR sequences were observed very rarely, whereas some public TCRs were present in many individuals. The authors suggested that the approach could potentially be generalized to other disease states and immunological phenotypes. All 120 or so repertoires were used to score co-occurrence in the validation cohort in a later analysis, because that analysis had no HLA typing for the cohort. A total of fewer than 200 TCR beta chains were listed by the study as associated with cytomegalovirus.

To prepare the library, the immunoSEQ multiplex PCR assay was applied. As for the authors' bioinformatics: A statistical classification framework was built for diagnosing cytomegalovirus status from the catalog of TCR beta chain sequences. TCRdb carries this immuneACCESS record with in-frame sequences only. Its versions omit some clonotypes, under half of them owing to an unresolved V gene in the studies checked, with the rest unexplained. V and J calls and clone size follow that table, whereas D and trimming were derived from the DNA. The sample data list around 400,000 clones, and roughly 88% of these were observed just once. Together, the top ten hold 0.8% to 0.85% of the sample. Comment on this clone: It has no known antigen specificity. The record has no base qualities; no much larger clone is one base away.

Donors formed part of the validation cohort, which comprised 120 subjects and was distinct from the first cohort of under 750 subjects. In the germline V gene, CDR1 corresponds to SGHDT and CDR2 to YYEEEE. From the cysteine up to the phenylalanine, the CDR3 has a length of 14 residues. The DNA shown is the 42-base CDR3, in frame from base 1. V is cut back by 1 base and J by 6 bases, with 2 bases in the junction unmatched. Sequenced sample: PBMCs. The rearrangement joined TRBV5-6 to TRBJ2-1, with 9 bases aligning to TRBD2. This clonotype was sampled from a woman aged 18-30 years in good health and CMV-seronegative. The CDR3 reads as follows: CASSLPLAGNEQFF. The DNA sequence reads TGTGCCAGCAGCTTGCCACTAGCGGGCAATGAGCAGTTCTTC.